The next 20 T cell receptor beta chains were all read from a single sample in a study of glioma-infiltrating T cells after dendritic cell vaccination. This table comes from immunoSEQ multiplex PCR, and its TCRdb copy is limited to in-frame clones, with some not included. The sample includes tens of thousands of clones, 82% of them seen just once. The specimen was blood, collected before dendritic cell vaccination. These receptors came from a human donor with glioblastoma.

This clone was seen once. This CDR3 is CASSFRTDTQYF. The CDR3 DNA follows: TGTGCCAGCAGCTTCCGGACAGATACGCAGTATTTT. The rearrangement uses TRBV5-8 and TRBJ2-3; D is unresolved. The CDR3 runs to 12 residues. The germline V gene encodes CDR1 SGHTS and CDR2 YDEGEE. V dropped 2 bases and J dropped 3 bases, with 4 bases sitting between them.

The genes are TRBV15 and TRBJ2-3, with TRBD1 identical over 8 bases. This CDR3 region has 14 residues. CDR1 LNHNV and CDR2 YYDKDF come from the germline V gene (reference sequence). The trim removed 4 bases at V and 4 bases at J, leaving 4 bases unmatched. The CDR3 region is CATSNGQGADTQYF. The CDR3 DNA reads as TGTGCCACCAGCAACGGACAGGGCGCAGATACGCAGTATTTT.

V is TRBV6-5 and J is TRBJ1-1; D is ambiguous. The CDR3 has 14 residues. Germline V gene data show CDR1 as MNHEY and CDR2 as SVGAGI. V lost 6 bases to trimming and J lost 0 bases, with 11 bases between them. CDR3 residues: CASSRSPVNTEAFF. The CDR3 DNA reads TGTGCCAGCAGCCGCTCCCCGGTGAACACTGAAGCTTTCTTT.

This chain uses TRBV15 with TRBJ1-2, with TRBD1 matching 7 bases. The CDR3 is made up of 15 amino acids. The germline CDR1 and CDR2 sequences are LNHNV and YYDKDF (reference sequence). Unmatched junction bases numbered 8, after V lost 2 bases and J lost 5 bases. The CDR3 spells CATSRPDRELYGYTF. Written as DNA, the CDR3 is TGTGCCACCAGCAGACCAGACAGGGAATTATATGGCTACACCTTC.

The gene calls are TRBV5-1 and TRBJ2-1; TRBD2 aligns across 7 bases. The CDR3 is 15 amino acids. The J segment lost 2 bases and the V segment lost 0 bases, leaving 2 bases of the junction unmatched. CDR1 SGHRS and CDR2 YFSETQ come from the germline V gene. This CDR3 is CASSLAGGTYNEQFF. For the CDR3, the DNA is TGCGCCAGCAGCTTGGCCGGGGGGACCTACAATGAGCAGTTCTTC.

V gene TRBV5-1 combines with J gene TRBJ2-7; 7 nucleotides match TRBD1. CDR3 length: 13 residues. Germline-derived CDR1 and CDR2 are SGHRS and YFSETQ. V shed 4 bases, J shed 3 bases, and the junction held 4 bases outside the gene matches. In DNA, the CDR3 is TGCGCCAGCAGCCGGCAGGGGGACTACGAGCAGTACTTC. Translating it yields CASSRQGDYEQYF.

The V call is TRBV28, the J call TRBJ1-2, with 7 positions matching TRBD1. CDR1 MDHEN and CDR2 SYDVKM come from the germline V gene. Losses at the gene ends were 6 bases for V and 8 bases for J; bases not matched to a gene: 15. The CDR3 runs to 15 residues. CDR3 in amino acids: CASRPGQARRVGYTF. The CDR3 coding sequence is TGTGCCAGCAGGCCCGGACAGGCGAGGAGGGTGGGCTACACCTTC.

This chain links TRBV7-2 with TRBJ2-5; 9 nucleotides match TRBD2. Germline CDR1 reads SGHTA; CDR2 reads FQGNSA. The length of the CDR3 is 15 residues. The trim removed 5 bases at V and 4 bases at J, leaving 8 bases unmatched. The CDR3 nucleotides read TGTGCCAGCAGCCAATCCGGGACTAGCTCAGAGACCCAGTACTTC. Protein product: CASSQSGTSSETQYF.

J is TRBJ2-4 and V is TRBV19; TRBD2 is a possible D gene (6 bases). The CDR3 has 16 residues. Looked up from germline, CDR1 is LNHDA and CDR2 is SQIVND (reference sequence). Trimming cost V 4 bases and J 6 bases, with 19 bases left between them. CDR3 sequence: CASSKRGRALGNIQYF. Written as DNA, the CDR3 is TGTGCCAGTAGTAAACGGGGGAGAGCTCTGGGAAACATTCAGTACTTC.

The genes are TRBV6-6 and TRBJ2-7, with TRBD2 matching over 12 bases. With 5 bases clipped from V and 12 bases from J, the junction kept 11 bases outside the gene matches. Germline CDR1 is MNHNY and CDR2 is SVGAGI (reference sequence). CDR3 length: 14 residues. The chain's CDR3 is CASSHGTSGPFVYF. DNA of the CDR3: TGTGCCAGCAGTCACGGGACTAGCGGGCCGTTTGTGTACTTC.

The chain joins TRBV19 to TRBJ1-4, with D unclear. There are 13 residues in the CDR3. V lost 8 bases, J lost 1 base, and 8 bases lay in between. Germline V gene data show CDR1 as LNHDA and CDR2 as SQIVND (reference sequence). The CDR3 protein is CASSWLTNEKLFF. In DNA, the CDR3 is TGTGCCAGTTCCTGGCTAACTAATGAAAAACTGTTTTTT.

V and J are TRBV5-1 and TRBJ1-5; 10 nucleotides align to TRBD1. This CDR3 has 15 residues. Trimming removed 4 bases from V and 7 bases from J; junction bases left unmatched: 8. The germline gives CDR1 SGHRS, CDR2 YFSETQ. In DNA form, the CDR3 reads TGCGCCAGCAGCCCAGGGACAGGGGCACGGCAGCCCCAGCATTTT. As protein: CASSPGTGARQPQHF.

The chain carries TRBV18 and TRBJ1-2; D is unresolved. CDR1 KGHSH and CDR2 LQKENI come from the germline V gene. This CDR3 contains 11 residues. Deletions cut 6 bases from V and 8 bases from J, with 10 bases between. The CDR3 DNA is TGTGCCAGCTCCCCTCGGGAAGGCTACACCTTC. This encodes CASSPREGYTF.

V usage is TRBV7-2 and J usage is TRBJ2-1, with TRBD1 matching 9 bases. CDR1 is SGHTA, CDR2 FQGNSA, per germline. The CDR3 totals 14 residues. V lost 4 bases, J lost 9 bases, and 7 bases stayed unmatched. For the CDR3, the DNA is TGTGCCAGCAGCTGGACAGGGGAGGGGAGTGAGCAGTTCTTC. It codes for CASSWTGEGSEQFF.

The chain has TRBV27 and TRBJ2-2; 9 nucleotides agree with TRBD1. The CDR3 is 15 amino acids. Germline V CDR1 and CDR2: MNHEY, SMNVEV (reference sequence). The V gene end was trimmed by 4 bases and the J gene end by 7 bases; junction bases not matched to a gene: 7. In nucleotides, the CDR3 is TGTGCCAGCAGTTCATACAGGGGGCGGGGCGGGGAGCTGTTTTTT. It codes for CASSSYRGRGGELFF.

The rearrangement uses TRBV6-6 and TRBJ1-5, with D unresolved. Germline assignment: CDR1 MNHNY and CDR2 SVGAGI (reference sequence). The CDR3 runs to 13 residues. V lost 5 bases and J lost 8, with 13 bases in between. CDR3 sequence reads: CASSLQAYKPQHF. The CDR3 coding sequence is TGTGCCAGCAGTCTCCAGGCGTACAAGCCCCAGCATTTT.

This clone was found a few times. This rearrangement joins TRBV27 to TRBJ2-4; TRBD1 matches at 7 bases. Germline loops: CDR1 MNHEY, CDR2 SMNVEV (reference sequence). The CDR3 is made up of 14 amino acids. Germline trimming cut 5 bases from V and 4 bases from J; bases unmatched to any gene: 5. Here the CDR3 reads CASSTPTGKNIQYF. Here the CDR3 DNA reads TGTGCCAGCAGTACGCCGACAGGGAAAAACATTCAGTACTTC.

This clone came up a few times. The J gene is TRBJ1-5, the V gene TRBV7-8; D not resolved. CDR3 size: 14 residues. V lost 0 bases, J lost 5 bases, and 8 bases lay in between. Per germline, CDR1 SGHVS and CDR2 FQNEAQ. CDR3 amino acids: CASSLAKRDQPQHF. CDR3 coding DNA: TGTGCCAGCAGCTTAGCGAAGCGGGATCAGCCCCAGCATTTT.

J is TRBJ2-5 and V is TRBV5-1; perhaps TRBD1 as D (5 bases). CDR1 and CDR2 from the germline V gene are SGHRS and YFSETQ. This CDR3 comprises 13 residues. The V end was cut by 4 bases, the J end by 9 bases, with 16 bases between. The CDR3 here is CASSTGRQGAQYF. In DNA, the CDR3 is TGCGCCAGCAGCACCGGCAGGCAAGGGGCCCAGTACTTC.

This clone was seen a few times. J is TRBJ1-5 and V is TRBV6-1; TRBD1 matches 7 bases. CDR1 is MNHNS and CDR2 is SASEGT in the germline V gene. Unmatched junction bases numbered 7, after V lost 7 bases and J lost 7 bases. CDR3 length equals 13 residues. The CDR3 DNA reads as TGTGCCAGCATGACAGGGCCGGGGCAGCCCCAGCATTTT. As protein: CASMTGPGQPQHF.